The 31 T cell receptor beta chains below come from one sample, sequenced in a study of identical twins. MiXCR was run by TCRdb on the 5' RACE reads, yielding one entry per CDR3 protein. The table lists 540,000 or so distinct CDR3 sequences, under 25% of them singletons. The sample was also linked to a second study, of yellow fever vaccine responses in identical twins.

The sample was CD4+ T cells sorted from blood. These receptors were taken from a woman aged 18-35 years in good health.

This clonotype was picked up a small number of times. CDR3 sequence (DNA): TGTGCCAGCACTAAGAGGGGGGCACTAAATAATGAGCAGTTCTTC. Its translation: CASTKRGALNNEQFF. This rearrangement joins TRBV6-1 to TRBJ2-1; D might be TRBD1 or TRBD2, each matching 6 bases. CDR3 length equals 15 residues. V gave up 7 bases and J gave up 7 bases, with 20 bases separating them. From germline, CDR1 is MNHNS and CDR2 SASEGT.

CDR3 sequence reads: CASSLRQGGSSPLHF. The CDR3 nucleotides read TGCGCCAGCAGCTTGAGACAGGGAGGGAGTTCACCCCTCCACTTT. The gene calls are TRBV5-1 and TRBJ1-6; 7 bases fit TRBD1. CDR1 SGHRS and CDR2 YFSETQ come from the germline V gene. The CDR3 extends over 15 amino acids. V trimming: 1 base; J trimming: 9 bases; junction bases outside the gene matches: 7.

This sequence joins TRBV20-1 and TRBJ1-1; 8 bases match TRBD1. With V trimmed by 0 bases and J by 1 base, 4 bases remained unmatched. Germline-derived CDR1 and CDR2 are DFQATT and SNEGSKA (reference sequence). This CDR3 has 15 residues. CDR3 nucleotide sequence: TGCAGTGCTAGAGAGACCGGACAGGGGAACACTGAAGCTTTCTTT. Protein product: CSARETGQGNTEAFF.

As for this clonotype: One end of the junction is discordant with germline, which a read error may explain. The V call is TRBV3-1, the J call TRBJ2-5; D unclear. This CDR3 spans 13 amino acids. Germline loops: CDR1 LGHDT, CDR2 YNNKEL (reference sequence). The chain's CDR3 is CASSQGTSKARDF. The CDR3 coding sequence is TGTGCCAGCAGCCAAGGGACCTCAAAGGCTCGGGACTTC.

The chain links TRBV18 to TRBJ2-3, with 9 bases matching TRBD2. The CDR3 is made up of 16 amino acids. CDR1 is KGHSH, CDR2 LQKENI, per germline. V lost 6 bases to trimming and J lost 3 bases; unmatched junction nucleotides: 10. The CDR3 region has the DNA TGTGCCAGCTCCCCTCCGGGACTAGCCGTGACAGATACGCAGTATTTT. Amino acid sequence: CASSPPGLAVTDTQYF.

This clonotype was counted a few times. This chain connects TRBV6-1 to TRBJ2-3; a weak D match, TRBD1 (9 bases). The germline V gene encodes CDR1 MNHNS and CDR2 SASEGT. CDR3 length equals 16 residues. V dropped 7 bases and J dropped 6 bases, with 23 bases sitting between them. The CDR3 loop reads CASIYRGRGASDTQYF. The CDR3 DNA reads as TGTGCCAGCATCTACAGGGGGCGGGGGGCCTCTGATACGCAGTATTTT.

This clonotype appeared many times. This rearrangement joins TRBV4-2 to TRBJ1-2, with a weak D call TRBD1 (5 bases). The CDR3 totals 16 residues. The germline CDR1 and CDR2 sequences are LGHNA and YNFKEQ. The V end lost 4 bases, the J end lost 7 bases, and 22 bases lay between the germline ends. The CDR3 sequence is CASSPNPTDAVFGYTF. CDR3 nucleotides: TGTGCCAGCAGCCCAAACCCGACAGACGCAGTTTTTGGCTACACCTTC.

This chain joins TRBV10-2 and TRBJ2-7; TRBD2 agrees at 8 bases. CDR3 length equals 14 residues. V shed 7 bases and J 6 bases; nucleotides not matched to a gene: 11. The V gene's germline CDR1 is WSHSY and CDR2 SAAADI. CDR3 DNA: TGCGCCAGCAAACGGAGTCTAGCGGGTTTCGAGCAGTACGTC. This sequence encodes CASKRSLAGFEQYV.

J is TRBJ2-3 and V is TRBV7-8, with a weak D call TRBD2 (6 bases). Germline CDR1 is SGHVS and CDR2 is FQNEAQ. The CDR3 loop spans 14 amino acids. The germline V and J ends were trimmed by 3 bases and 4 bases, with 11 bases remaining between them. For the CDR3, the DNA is TGTGCCAGCAGCTTGGGGACTTGGGCAGATACGCAGTATTTT. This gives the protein CASSLGTWADTQYF.

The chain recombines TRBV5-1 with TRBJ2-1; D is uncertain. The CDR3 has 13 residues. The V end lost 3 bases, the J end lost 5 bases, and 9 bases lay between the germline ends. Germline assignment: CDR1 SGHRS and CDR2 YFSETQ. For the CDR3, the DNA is TGCGCCAGCAGCTCCCAGTTTGACAATGAGCAGTTCTTC. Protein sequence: CASSSQFDNEQFF.

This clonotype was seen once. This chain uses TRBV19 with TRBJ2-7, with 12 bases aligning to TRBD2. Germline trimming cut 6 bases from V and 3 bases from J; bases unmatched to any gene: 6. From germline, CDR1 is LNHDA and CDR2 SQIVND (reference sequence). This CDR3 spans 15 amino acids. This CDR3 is CASRSATSGSYEQYF. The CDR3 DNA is TGTGCCAGTAGAAGCGCGACTAGCGGGAGCTACGAGCAGTACTTC. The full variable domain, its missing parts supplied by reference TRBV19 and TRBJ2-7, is DGGITQSPKYLFRKEGQNVTLSCEQNLNHDAMYWYRQDPGQGLRLIYYSQIVNDFQKGDIAEGYSVSREKKESFPLTVTSAQKNPTAFYLCASRSATSGSYEQYFGPGTRLTVT.

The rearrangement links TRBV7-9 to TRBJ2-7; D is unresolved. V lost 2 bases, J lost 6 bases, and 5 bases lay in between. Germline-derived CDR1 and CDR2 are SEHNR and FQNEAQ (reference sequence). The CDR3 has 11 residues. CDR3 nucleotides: TGTGCCAGCAGCTTATATGGCGAGCAGTACGTC. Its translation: CASSLYGEQYV.

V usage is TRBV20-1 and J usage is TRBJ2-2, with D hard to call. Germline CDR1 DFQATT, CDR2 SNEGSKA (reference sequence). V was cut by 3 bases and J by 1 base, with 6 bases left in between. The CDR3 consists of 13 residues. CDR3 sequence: CSASAMNTGELFF. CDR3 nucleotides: TGCAGTGCTAGCGCCATGAACACCGGGGAGCTGTTTTTT.

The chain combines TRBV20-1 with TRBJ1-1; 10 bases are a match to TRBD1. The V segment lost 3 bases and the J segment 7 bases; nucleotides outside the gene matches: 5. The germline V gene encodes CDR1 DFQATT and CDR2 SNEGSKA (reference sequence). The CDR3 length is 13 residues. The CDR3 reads CSASGTGANEAFF. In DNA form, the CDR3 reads TGCAGTGCTAGCGGGACAGGGGCGAATGAAGCTTTCTTT.

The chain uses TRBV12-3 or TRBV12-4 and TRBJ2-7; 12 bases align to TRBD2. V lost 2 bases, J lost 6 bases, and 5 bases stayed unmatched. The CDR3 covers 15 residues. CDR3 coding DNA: TGTGCCAGCAGTTTACCCCTAGCGGGGGGGGTCGAGCAGTACTTC. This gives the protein CASSLPLAGGVEQYF.

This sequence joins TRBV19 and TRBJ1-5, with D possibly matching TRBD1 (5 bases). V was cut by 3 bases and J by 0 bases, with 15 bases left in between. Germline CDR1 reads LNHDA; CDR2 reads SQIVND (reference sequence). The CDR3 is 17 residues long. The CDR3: CASSMGAGGYSNQPQHF. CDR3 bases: TGTGCCAGTAGTATGGGTGCGGGGGGATATAGCAATCAGCCCCAGCATTTT. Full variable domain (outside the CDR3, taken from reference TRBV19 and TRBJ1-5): DGGITQSPKYLFRKEGQNVTLSCEQNLNHDAMYWYRQDPGQGLRLIYYSQIVNDFQKGDIAEGYSVSREKKESFPLTVTSAQKNPTAFYLCASSMGAGGYSNQPQHFGDGTRLSIL.

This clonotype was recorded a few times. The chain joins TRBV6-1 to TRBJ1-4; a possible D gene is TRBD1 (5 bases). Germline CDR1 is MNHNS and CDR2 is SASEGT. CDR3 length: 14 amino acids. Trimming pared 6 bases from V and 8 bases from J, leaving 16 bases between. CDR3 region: CASRSQGSGEKLFF. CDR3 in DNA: TGTGCCAGCAGAAGCCAGGGTTCCGGGGAAAAACTGTTTTTT.

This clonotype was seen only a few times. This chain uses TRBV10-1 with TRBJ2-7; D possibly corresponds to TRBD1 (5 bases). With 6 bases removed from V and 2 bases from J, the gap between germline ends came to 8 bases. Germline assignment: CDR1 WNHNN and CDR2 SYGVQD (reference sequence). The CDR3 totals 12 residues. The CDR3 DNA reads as TGCGCCAGCAGGGACACCGCCTACGAGCAGTACTTC. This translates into CASRDTAYEQYF.

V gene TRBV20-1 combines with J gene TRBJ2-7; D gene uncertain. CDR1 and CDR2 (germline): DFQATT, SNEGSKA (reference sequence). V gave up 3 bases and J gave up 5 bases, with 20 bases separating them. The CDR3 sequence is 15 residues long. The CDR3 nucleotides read TGCAGTGCTAGTCGTGGACCCTCCTCGGTCGACGAGCAGTACTTC. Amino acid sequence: CSASRGPSSVDEQYF.

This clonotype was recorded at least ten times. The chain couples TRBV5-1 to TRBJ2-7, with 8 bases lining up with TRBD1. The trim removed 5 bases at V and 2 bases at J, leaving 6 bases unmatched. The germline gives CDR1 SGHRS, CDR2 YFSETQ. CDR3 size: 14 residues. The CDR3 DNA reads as TGCGCCAGCAGTCCCGGGACAGGTCCCTACGAGCAGTACTTC. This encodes CASSPGTGPYEQYF. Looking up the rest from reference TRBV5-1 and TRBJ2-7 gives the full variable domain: KAGVTQTPRYLIKTRGQQVTLSCSPISGHRSVSWYQQTPGQGLQFLFEYFSETQRNKGNFPGRFSGRQFSNSRSEMNVSTLELGDSALYLCASSPGTGPYEQYFGPGTRLTVT.

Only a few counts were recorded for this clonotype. The CDR3 spells CASSFGPGGSPLHF. The CDR3, as DNA: TGTGCCAGCAGTTTTGGGCCGGGGGGTTCACCCCTCCACTTT. The J gene is TRBJ1-6, the V gene TRBV12-3 or TRBV12-4; the D gene is possibly TRBD1 (5 bases). V lost 3 bases, J lost 9 bases, and 12 bases lay in between. The CDR3 consists of 14 residues.

The CDR3 sequence: CASSPLYRDTEAFF. CDR3 bases: TGTGCCAGCAGCCCACTTTACAGGGACACTGAAGCTTTCTTT. The chain couples TRBV7-9 to TRBJ1-1, with a weak D call TRBD1 (6 bases). The ends were cut back, 5 bases at V and 3 bases at J, with 13 bases in the middle. The CDR3 is 14 amino acids. Germline CDR1 is SEHNR and CDR2 is FQNEAQ (reference sequence).

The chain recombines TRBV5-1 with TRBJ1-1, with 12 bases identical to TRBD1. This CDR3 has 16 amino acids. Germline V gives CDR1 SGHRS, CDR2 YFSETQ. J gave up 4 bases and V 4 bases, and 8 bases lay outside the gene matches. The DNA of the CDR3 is TGCGCCAGCAGCGGCGGGACAGGGGGCGAGGGCACTGAAGCTTTCTTT. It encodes CASSGGTGGEGTEAFF.

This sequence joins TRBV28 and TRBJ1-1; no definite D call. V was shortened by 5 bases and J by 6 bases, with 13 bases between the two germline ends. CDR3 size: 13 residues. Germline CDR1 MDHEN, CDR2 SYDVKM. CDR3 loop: CASSAKVPPEAFF. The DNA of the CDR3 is TGTGCCAGCAGTGCCAAAGTACCCCCTGAAGCTTTCTTT.

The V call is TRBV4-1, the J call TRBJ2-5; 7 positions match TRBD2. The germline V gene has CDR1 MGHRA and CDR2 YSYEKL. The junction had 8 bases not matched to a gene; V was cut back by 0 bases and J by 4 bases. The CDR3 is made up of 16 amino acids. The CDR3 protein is CASSQDPTSVAETQYF. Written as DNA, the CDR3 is TGCGCCAGCAGCCAAGATCCCACTAGCGTGGCAGAGACCCAGTACTTC.

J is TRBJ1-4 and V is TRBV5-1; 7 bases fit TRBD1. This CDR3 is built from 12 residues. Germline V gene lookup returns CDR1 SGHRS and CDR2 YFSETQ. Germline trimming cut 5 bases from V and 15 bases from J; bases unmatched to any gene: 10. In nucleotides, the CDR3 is TGCGCCAGCAGTCCAGACAGGGAGTCCGTGTTTTTT. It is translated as CASSPDRESVFF.

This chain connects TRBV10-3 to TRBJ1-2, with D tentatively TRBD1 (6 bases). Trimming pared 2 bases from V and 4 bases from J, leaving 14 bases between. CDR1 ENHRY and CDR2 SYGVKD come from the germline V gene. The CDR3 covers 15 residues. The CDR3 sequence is CAISETSDSGYGYTF. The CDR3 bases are TGTGCCATCAGTGAGACCTCGGACAGTGGCTATGGCTACACCTTC.

The CDR3 region has the DNA TGTGCCAGCAGCCGCAAGACAGTAGGAAACCACAGAGATACGCAGTATTTT. Protein product: CASSRKTVGNHRDTQYF. The rearrangement uses TRBV3-1 and TRBJ2-3; perhaps TRBD1 as D (5 bases). Trimming pared 4 bases from V and 5 bases from J, leaving 22 bases between. Germline V lookup: CDR1 LGHDT, CDR2 YNNKEL (reference sequence). The CDR3 runs to 17 residues.

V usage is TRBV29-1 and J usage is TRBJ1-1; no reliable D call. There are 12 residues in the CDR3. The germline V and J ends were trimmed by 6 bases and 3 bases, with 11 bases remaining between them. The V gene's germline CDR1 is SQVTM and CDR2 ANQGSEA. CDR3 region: CSVRVLDTEAFF. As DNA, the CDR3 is TGCAGCGTACGGGTGCTAGACACTGAAGCTTTCTTT.

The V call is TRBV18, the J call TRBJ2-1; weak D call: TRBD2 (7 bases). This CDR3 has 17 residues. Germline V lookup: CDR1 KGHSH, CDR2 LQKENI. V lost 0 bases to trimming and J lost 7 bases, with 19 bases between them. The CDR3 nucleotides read TGTGCCAGCTCACCACCGGTGGGGGGGCCCTTGAGGAATGAGCAGTTCTTC. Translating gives CASSPPVGGPLRNEQFF. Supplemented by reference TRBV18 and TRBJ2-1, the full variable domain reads NAGVMQNPRHLVRRRGQEARLRCSPMKGHSHVYWYRQLPEEGLKFMVYLQKENIIDESGMPKERFSAEFPKEGPSILRIQQVVRGDSAAYFCASSPPVGGPLRNEQFFGPGTRLTVL.

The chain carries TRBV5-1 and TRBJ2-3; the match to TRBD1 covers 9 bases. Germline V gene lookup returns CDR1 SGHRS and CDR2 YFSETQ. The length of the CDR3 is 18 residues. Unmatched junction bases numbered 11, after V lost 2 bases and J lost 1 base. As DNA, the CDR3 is TGCGCCAGCAGCTTCACCTACACAGGGGGCGGTGGCACAGATACGCAGTATTTT. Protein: CASSFTYTGGGGTDTQYF.